This entry describes one T cell receptor beta chain. What it recognizes is unknown. TCRdb's table, derived via immunoSEQ multiplex PCR, lists solely in-frame clones and lacks some. Among 55,000 to 75,000 clones listed, 85% to 95% were seen once. This sample is drawn from a study of PD-1 blockade in classical Hodgkin lymphoma. Study outcomes and limitations: CD4+ TCR diversity rose significantly by C4D1, and CD8+ TCR diversity did not. Similar baseline diversity was found in complete responders and newly diagnosed patients. Reported findings placed baseline TCR diversity lower in newly diagnosed patients (compared with healthy donors).

Each patient experienced a relapse that followed autologous stem cell transplantation, and brentuximab vedotin exposure varied. Best responses included complete response and partial response; otherwise, the best response was progressive disease. The origin of this receptor is a human donor with classical Hodgkin lymphoma. The specimen was peripheral blood mononuclear cells (PBMCs), collected at baseline.

CDR3 region: CASSRDKETQYF. The DNA for the CDR3 is TGTGCCAGCAGCCGGGATAAAGAGACCCAGTACTTC. This chain links TRBV6-5 with TRBJ2-5, with TRBD2 as a possible D gene (5 bases). This CDR3 spans 12 amino acids. Germline V gene sequence: CDR1 MNHEY, CDR2 SVGAGI. Trimming pared 6 bases from V and 3 bases from J, leaving 8 bases between.